This T cell receptor (beta chain) was captured in a study of blood T cell repertoires in COVID-19. The germline V gene has CDR1 SGHTA and CDR2 FQGNSA. The CDR3 is 16 amino acids. V was clipped by 1 base and J by 0 bases, with 10 bases between them. Profiling relied on immunoSEQ multiplex PCR, and the TCRdb table lists in-frame clones only, not all of them. The sample includes more than 300,000 clones, 88% seen only once; the top ten take 0.9% to 1.5%. The chain couples TRBV7-2 to TRBJ1-3, with D unresolved. Specimen: PBMCs or T cells enriched from blood (not recorded which). The receptor was isolated from a woman between 18 and 30 years old who had recovered from COVID-19. The CDR3 region is CASSLEAGTSGNTIYF. As DNA, the CDR3 is TGTGCCAGCAGCTTAGAGGCGGGTACCTCTGGAAACACCATATATTTT. The full variable domain, with the rest looked up from reference TRBV7-2 and TRBJ1-3, is GAGVSQSPSNKVTEKGKDVELRCDPISGHTALYWYRQSLGQGLEFLIYFQGNSAPDKSGLPSDRFSAERTGGSVSTLTIQRTQQEDSAVYLCASSLEAGTSGNTIYFGEGSWLTVV.